This T cell receptor beta chain appears in the sequencing data of a study of blood T cell repertoires in COVID-19. Overall study: Some COVID-19 samples were acute and others convalescent; all came from the United States, Italy and Spain.

Measured with immunoSEQ multiplex PCR; TCRdb has only the in-frame clones, and not every one. The profile shows about 25,000 clones, around 88% of them singletons. Germline lookup yields CDR1 KGHDR and CDR2 SFDVKD. This CDR3 is built from 17 residues. J gave up 1 base and V 1 base, and 5 bases lay outside the gene matches. This clone showed up just a few times. The sequence came from a human donor with active COVID-19. The donor label of this sample is uncertain. The sample consisted of peripheral blood. The chain couples TRBV24-1 to TRBJ2-5; the match to TRBD2 covers 10 bases. CDR3 region: CATSDFGTSDVQETQYF. CDR3 DNA: TGTGCCACCAGTGATTTCGGGACTAGCGACGTCCAAGAGACCCAGTACTTC.